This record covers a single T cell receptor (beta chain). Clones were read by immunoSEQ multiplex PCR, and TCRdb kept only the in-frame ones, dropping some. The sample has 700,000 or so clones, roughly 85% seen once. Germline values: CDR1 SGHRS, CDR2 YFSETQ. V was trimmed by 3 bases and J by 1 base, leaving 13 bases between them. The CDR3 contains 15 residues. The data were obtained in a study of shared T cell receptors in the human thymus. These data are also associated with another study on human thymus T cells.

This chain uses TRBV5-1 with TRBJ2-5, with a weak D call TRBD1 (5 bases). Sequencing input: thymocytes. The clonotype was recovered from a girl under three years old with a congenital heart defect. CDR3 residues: CASSWYRDSQETQYF. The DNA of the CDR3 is TGCGCCAGCAGCTGGTATCGAGACAGCCAAGAGACCCAGTACTTC.